This note documents a single TCR beta chain sequence. Its specificity is unknown. In the same sample, other DNA sequences code for this CDR3. The CDR3 runs 11 residues. Per the germline V gene, CDR1 is SNHLY and CDR2 is FYNNEI. The V end was cut by 4 bases, the J end by 9 bases, with 7 bases between. These data come from a study of beta chain features in type 1 diabetes. Overall study results and limits: All four CD4+ subsets of Type 1 diabetes patients contained TCRB CDR3s that were moderately but significantly shorter. The naive, central memory and Treg TCRB repertoires of patients appeared to be more similar to one another than those of healthy donors.

CD4+ naive, central memory, regulatory and stem cell-like memory subsets were isolated by sorting on CD45RO/CCR7/CD25/CD127/CD95/CD27. Of the isolated RNA, all was reverse transcribed, and so the sequenced material was expressed TCRB transcripts. Only in-frame clones appear in the TCRdb table, and some are missing; sequencing was by immunoSEQ multiplex PCR. The table has under 900,000 clones, roughly 15% seen once. The receptor's source is a young woman in good health. The sample was naive CD4+ T cells from blood. The chain is built from TRBV2 and TRBJ2-1; possible D gene TRBD2, 6 bases. This chain's CDR3 is CASSVGGEQFF. DNA for the CDR3: TGTGCCAGCAGTGTGGGGGGTGAGCAGTTCTTC.